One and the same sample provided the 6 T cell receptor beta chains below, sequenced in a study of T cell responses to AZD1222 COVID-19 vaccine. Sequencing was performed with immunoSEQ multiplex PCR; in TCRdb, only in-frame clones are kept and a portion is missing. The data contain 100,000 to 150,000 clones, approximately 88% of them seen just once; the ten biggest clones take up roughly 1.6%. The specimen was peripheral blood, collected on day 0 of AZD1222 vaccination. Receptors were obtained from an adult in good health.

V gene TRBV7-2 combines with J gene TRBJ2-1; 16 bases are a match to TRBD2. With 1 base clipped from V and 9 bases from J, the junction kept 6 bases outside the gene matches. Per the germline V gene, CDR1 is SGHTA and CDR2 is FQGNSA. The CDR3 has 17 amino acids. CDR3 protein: CASSLGGLAGGPGEQFF. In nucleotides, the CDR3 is TGTGCCAGCAGCTTAGGGGGACTAGCGGGAGGGCCTGGTGAGCAGTTCTTC.

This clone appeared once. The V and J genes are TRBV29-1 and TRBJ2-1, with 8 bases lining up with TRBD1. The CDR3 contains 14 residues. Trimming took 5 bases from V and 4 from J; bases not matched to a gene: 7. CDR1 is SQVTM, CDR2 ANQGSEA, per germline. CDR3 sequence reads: CSVFQGAAYNEQFF. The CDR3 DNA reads TGCAGCGTTTTCCAGGGGGCTGCGTACAATGAGCAGTTCTTC.

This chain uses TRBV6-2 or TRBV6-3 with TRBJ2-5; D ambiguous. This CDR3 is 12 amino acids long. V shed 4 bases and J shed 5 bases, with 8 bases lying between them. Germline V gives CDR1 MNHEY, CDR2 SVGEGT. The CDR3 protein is CASSSTQETQYF. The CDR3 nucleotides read TGTGCCAGCAGTTCGACGCAGGAGACCCAGTACTTC.

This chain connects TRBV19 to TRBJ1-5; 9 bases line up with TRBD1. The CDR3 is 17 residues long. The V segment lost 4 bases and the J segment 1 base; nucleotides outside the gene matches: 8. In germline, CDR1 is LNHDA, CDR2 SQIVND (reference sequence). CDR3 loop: CASSTPGQGLSNQPQHF. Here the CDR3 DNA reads TGTGCCAGTAGTACCCCGGGACAGGGTCTGAGCAATCAGCCCCAGCATTTT.

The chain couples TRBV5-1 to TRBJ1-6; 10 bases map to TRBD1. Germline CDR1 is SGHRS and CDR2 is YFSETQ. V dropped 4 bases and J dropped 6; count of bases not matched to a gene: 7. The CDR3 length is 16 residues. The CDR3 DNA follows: TGCGCCAGCAGCCAGTACCGGGACAGGGGTAATTCACCCCTCCACTTT. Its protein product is CASSQYRDRGNSPLHF.

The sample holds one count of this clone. CDR3 DNA sequence: TGTGCCAGCAGTTTAACAGGTCCTTCCTACGAGCAGTACTTC. Protein product: CASSLTGPSYEQYF. The chain is built from TRBV28 and TRBJ2-7; D perhaps matches TRBD1 (5 bases). V lost 2 bases to trimming and J lost 1 base, with 9 bases between them. The CDR3 spans 14 residues. Germline CDR1 MDHEN, CDR2 SYDVKM. Filled out from reference TRBV28 and TRBJ2-7, the complete variable domain reads DVKVTQSSRYLVKRTGEKVFLECVQDMDHENMFWYRQDPGLGLRLIYFSYDVKMKEKGDIPEGYSVSREKKERFSLILESASTNQTSMYLCASSLTGPSYEQYFGPGTRLTVT.